This T cell receptor beta chain derives from a study of T cell changes during pregnancy in multiple sclerosis. V lost 4 bases and J lost 0; bases outside the gene matches: 0. The CDR3 loop spans 14 amino acids. CDR1 and CDR2 from the germline V gene are MNHEY and SMNVEV (reference sequence). Data came from immunoSEQ multiplex PCR; TCRdb stores just in-frame clones and leaves some out. The top ten clones hold approximately 0.91% of a sample with over 45,000 clones, roughly 92% of them seen once. The material was CD4+ T cells from peripheral blood mononuclear cells, obtained in the second trimester of pregnancy. This TCR came from a female donor in good health, enrolled as a control in a pregnancy study. The rearrangement joins TRBV27 to TRBJ2-1, with 7 bases aligning to TRBD1. The CDR3 here is CASSYRGSYNEQFF. For the CDR3, the DNA is TGTGCCAGCAGTTACAGGGGCTCCTACAATGAGCAGTTCTTC.